A single sample is the source of the 9 T cell receptor beta chains below, sequenced in a study of T cells in localized non-small cell lung cancer. Assay used: immunoSEQ multiplex PCR; TCRdb lists only in-frame clones, some missing. The sample has 1,500 or so clones, more than 15% seen once. Specimen: lung tumor tissue, collected before any cancer treatment. The receptors derive from a male donor aged 60 or older with stage I lung adenocarcinoma.

This clone showed up just a few times. V is TRBV2 and J is TRBJ2-7; 13 bases map to TRBD2. The CDR3 runs to 18 residues. J gave up 3 bases and V 6 bases, and 14 bases lay outside the gene matches. The germline CDR1 and CDR2 sequences are SNHLY and FYNNEI. The CDR3 protein is CASSPGLAGDLLDYEQYF. Here the CDR3 DNA reads TGTGCCAGCAGCCCAGGACTAGCGGGAGATCTTTTAGACTACGAGCAGTACTTC.

This clone turned up a few times. The chain carries TRBV6-8 and TRBJ2-5, with D unclear. The germline V and J ends were trimmed by 4 bases and 5 bases, with 11 bases remaining between them. The CDR3 contains 13 residues. Germline CDR1 and CDR2: MNHGY and SAAAGT. CDR3 coding DNA: TGTGCCAGCAGTTCGATATTAGAGGAGACCCAGTACTTC. This encodes CASSSILEETQYF.

The CDR3 protein is CASSPISAGANYGYTF. The CDR3 DNA reads TGTGCCAGCTCTCCGATAAGTGCAGGGGCTAACTATGGCTACACCTTC. This chain connects TRBV18 to TRBJ1-2; tentative D call: TRBD1 (6 bases). The CDR3 is 16 amino acids. With 6 bases removed from V and 0 bases from J, the gap between germline ends came to 17 bases. The germline gives CDR1 KGHSH, CDR2 LQKENI. Drawing the rest from reference TRBV18 and TRBJ1-2, the complete variable domain is NAGVMQNPRHLVRRRGQEARLRCSPMKGHSHVYWYRQLPEEGLKFMVYLQKENIIDESGMPKERFSAEFPKEGPSILRIQQVVRGDSAAYFCASSPISAGANYGYTFGSGTRLTVV.

This chain connects TRBV4-1 to TRBJ1-5; D is undetermined. V lost 8 bases and J lost 0, with 5 bases in between. The CDR3 spans 12 residues. Germline assignment: CDR1 MGHRA and CDR2 YSYEKL. Written as DNA, the CDR3 is TGCGCCAGCGATGATAGCAATCAGCCCCAGCATTTT. It specifies CASDDSNQPQHF.

The table lists this clone with a few counts. The rearrangement joins TRBV9 to TRBJ1-5; D may be TRBD1 (6 bases). Germline CDR1 reads SGDLS; CDR2 reads YYNGEE. The V end was cut by 0 bases, the J end by 4 bases, with 11 bases between. The CDR3 spans 15 residues. The CDR3 region is CASSVAGGPNQPQHF. The CDR3 nucleotides read TGTGCCAGCAGCGTAGCTGGGGGGCCGAATCAGCCCCAGCATTTT.

V and J are TRBV14 and TRBJ2-5, with TRBD2 identical over 12 bases. Unmatched junction bases numbered 12, after V lost 0 bases and J lost 4 bases. The CDR3 has 19 residues. Germline values: CDR1 SGHDN, CDR2 FVKESK. The CDR3 is CASSQESSSGRAYRETQYF. The CDR3 bases are TGTGCCAGCAGCCAAGAATCGTCTAGCGGGAGGGCTTACCGAGAGACCCAGTACTTC.

This clone was recorded a few times. V is TRBV19 and J is TRBJ2-7, with 9 bases matching TRBD1. Germline lookup yields CDR1 LNHDA and CDR2 SQIVND (reference sequence). There are 14 residues in the CDR3. V shed 7 bases and J 4 bases; nucleotides not matched to a gene: 8. The chain's CDR3 is CASTPGTGRYEQYF. The CDR3 DNA follows: TGTGCCAGTACCCCGGGGACAGGGCGGTACGAGCAGTACTTC.

The chain has TRBV15 and TRBJ2-5, with TRBD2 identical over 9 bases. Germline V gene lookup returns CDR1 LNHNV and CDR2 YYDKDF (reference sequence). V was pared by 4 bases and J by 3 bases, with 6 bases of the junction left unmatched. This CDR3 is built from 15 residues. CDR3 loop: CATSIRLADEETQYF. Written as DNA, the CDR3 is TGTGCCACCAGCATCCGACTAGCGGATGAAGAGACCCAGTACTTC. The full variable domain, its missing parts supplied by reference TRBV15 and TRBJ2-5, is DAMVIQNPRYQVTQFGKPVTLSCSQTLNHNVMYWYQQKSSQAPKLLFHYYDKDFNNEADTPDNFQSRRPNTSFCFLDIRSPGLGDTAMYLCATSIRLADEETQYFGPGTRLLVL.

This clone appeared a few times. V gene TRBV6-8 combines with J gene TRBJ1-5; D call uncertain. V was shortened by 6 bases and J by 6 bases, with 9 bases between the two germline ends. This CDR3 region has 12 residues. CDR1 and CDR2 (germline): MNHGY, SAAAGT. CDR3 in amino acids: CASSRLSQPQHF. DNA for the CDR3: TGTGCCAGCAGCAGACTTTCTCAGCCCCAGCATTTT.